These 5 T cell receptor beta chains originate from one sample sequenced in a study of shared clonotypes between healthy human individuals. Sequenced by immunoSEQ multiplex PCR; TCRdb stores in-frame clones only, minus some. Of roughly 1,600,000 clones listed, 98% to 99% are singletons. Material: naive CD4+ T cells sorted from blood. Subset indicated: CD45RA+ positively selected. The origin of the receptors is a man aged 25 to 40 in good health.

The V gene is TRBV7-6, the J gene TRBJ2-1; 12 positions agree with TRBD2. This CDR3 region has 17 residues. Trimming cost V 2 bases and J 9 bases; bases outside gene matches: 11. Looked up from germline, CDR1 is SGHVS and CDR2 is FNYEAQ. CDR3 protein: CASSLLGLAGRTGEQFF. The CDR3 DNA follows: TGTGCCAGCAGCTTATTAGGACTAGCGGGAAGAACGGGTGAGCAGTTCTTC. The entire variable domain, with the rest obtained from reference TRBV7-6 and TRBJ2-1, is as follows: GAGVSQSPRYKVTKRGQDVALRCDPISGHVSLYWYRQALGQGPEFLTYFNYEAQQDKSGLPNDRFSAERPEGSISTLTIQRTEQRDSAMYRCASSLLGLAGRTGEQFFGPGTRLTVL.

This clone was found once. The chain is built from TRBV5-4 and TRBJ2-5, with TRBD2 identical over 7 bases. This CDR3 is built from 20 residues. The V segment lost 4 bases and the J segment 5 bases; nucleotides outside the gene matches: 26. CDR1 is SGHNT and CDR2 is YYREEE in the germline V gene (reference sequence). CDR3 DNA: TGTGCCAGCAGCCGGGGACTCACCGAGGGCGGGAGCGATCTCGGGGAGACCCAGTACTTC. Its translation: CASSRGLTEGGSDLGETQYF. Drawing the rest from reference TRBV5-4 and TRBJ2-5, the complete variable domain is ETGVTQSPTHLIKTRGQQVTLRCSSQSGHNTVSWYQQALGQGPQFIFQYYREEENGRGNFPPRFSGLQFPNYSSELNVNALELDDSALYLCASSRGLTEGGSDLGETQYFGPGTRLLVL.

With regard to this clone: Additional DNA sequences in this sample encode the identical CDR3. In DNA, the CDR3 is TGTGCCAGTAGTCTCCGCACAGATACGCAGTATTTT. Protein sequence: CASSLRTDTQYF. The gene calls are TRBV19 and TRBJ2-3; no firm D call. Trimming removed 5 bases from V and 1 base from J, with 4 bases in between. Germline V lookup: CDR1 LNHDA, CDR2 SQIVND (reference sequence). The CDR3 is 12 amino acids.

The V gene is TRBV5-1, the J gene TRBJ1-5, with D perhaps TRBD1 (6 bases). Between the trimmed V and J ends, which lost 3 bases and 0 bases, there was a span of 16 bases. The V gene's germline CDR1 is SGHRS and CDR2 YFSETQ. CDR3 size: 17 residues. The chain's CDR3 is CASSSGSGAYSNQPQHF. CDR3 coding DNA: TGCGCCAGCAGCTCCGGGTCAGGGGCTTATAGCAATCAGCCCCAGCATTTT.

The rearrangement links TRBV11-2 to TRBJ1-4; D uncertain. V was shortened by 3 bases and J by 8 bases, with 13 bases between the two germline ends. Germline CDR1 and CDR2: SGHAT and FQNNGV. This CDR3 has 14 residues. CDR3 sequence (DNA): TGTGCCAGCAGCTTTCAAGGTTTTGGAGAAAAACTGTTTTTT. Translating gives CASSFQGFGEKLFF.